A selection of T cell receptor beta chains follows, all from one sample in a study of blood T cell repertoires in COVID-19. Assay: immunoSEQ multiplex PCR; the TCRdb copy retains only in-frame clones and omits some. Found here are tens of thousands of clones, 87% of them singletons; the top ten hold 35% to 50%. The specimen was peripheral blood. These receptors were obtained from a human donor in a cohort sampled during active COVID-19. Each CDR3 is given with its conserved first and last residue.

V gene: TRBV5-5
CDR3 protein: CASSPTTGNEKLFF

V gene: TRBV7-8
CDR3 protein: CASSLGGLIAKNIQYF

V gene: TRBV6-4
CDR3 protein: CASGTGGLGNTEAFF

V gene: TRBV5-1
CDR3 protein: CASSSGDRGGTEAFF

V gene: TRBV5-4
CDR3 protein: CASRGTGDQEGSYNEQFF

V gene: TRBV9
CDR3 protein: CASSLGTGGFGYTF

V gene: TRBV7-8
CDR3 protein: CASSLASGGAGETQYF

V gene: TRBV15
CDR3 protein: CATSPAGGGGSYNEQFF

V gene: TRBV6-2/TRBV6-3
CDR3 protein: CASSYSMERLDTEAFF

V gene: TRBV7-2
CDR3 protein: CASSLAFGLATGEQYF

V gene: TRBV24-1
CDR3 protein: CATSDGANYGYTF

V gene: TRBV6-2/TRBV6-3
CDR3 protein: CASSSRRGSNNEQFF